The 13 T cell receptor beta chains presented below share a single source sample, sequenced in a study of T cell responses to AZD1222 COVID-19 vaccine. This table comes from immunoSEQ multiplex PCR, and its TCRdb copy is limited to in-frame clones, with some not included. The sample holds 80,000 or so clones, just under 90% seen once. The starting material was peripheral blood, obtained on day 0 of AZD1222 vaccination. The receptors come from an adult in good health.

The V call is TRBV28, the J call TRBJ2-1; D remains unclear. Trimming shortened V by 5 bases and J by 3 bases, and 14 bases separated the two germline ends. Per the germline V gene, CDR1 is MDHEN and CDR2 is SYDVKM. The CDR3 runs 15 residues. In DNA, the CDR3 is TGTGCCAGCAGTCTCCTCACATCAAACTACAATGAGCAGTTCTTC. Amino acids: CASSLLTSNYNEQFF.

The chain is built from TRBV3-1 (or the pseudogene TRBV3-2) and TRBJ2-1; D is undetermined. The CDR3 has 13 amino acids. Germline V gives CDR1 LGHDT, CDR2 YNNKEL (reference sequence). Trimming shortened V by 4 bases and J by 4 bases, and 8 bases separated the two germline ends. This CDR3 is CASSPPPYNEQFF. DNA for the CDR3: TGTGCCAGCAGCCCTCCCCCTTACAATGAGCAGTTCTTC.

This clone was detected only a few times. The chain carries TRBV15 and TRBJ1-4; tentative D call: TRBD1 (6 bases). This CDR3 is 16 amino acids long. CDR1 LNHNV and CDR2 YYDKDF come from the germline V gene (reference sequence). Trimming left V 3 bases short and J 4 bases short, with 15 bases between. CDR3 nucleotides: TGTGCCACCAGCAGGCCCTGGAGGGGGGGTAATGAAAAACTGTTTTTT. Translated, it gives CATSRPWRGGNEKLFF.

The chain links TRBV7-2 to TRBJ2-7, with 7 bases aligning to TRBD1. Germline V gene lookup returns CDR1 SGHTA and CDR2 FQGNSA. J lost 4 bases, V lost 3 bases, and 6 bases had no gene match. The CDR3 extends over 14 amino acids. The CDR3 sequence is CASSFDREWYEQYF. In nucleotides, the CDR3 is TGTGCCAGCAGCTTTGACAGGGAGTGGTACGAGCAGTACTTC. The full variable domain, completed using reference TRBV7-2 and TRBJ2-7, is GAGVSQSPSNKVTEKGKDVELRCDPISGHTALYWYRQSLGQGLEFLIYFQGNSAPDKSGLPSDRFSAERTGGSVSTLTIQRTQQEDSAVYLCASSFDREWYEQYFGPGTRLTVT.

The chain employs TRBV6-5 and TRBJ1-2; D uncertain. With 6 bases removed from V and 4 bases from J, the gap between germline ends came to 9 bases. The V gene's germline CDR1 is MNHEY and CDR2 SVGAGI. The CDR3 extends over 12 amino acids. For the CDR3, the DNA is TGTGCCAGCAGGATTCAGATCTATGGCTACACCTTC. It codes for CASRIQIYGYTF.

The chain employs TRBV27 and TRBJ1-2; 9 nucleotides align to TRBD1. This CDR3 region has 14 residues. Looked up from germline, CDR1 is MNHEY and CDR2 is SMNVEV (reference sequence). V gave up 6 bases and J gave up 6 bases; unmatched junction bases: 8. CDR3 sequence: CASRQQGAMNGYTF. In DNA form, the CDR3 reads TGTGCCAGCAGGCAACAGGGGGCTATGAATGGCTACACCTTC.

The chain employs TRBV9 and TRBJ1-3; the D is unclear. Trimming removed 0 bases at V and 0 bases at J, with 13 bases between. This CDR3 spans 17 amino acids. Looked up from germline, CDR1 is SGDLS and CDR2 is YYNGEE. DNA of the CDR3: TGTGCCAGCAGCGTAGACCCTAACGGGAGCTCTGGAAACACCATATATTTT. Its protein is CASSVDPNGSSGNTIYF.

V is TRBV6-5 and J is TRBJ1-3, with D uncertain. Germline V gene sequence: CDR1 MNHEY, CDR2 SVGAGI. V was cut by 7 bases and J by 0 bases, with 10 bases left in between. The CDR3 is 14 amino acids. DNA of the CDR3: TGTGCCAGCACTCCGACCAGCTCTGGAAACACCATATATTTT. Translation: CASTPTSSGNTIYF.

The rearrangement joins TRBV5-8 to TRBJ2-1, with 7 bases lining up with TRBD2. The germline V gene has CDR1 SGHTS and CDR2 YDEGEE. J lost 1 base, V lost 4 bases, and 5 bases had no gene match. CDR3 length: 15 amino acids. The CDR3 coding sequence is TGTGCCAGCAGCCGTTCCGGGAGGTCCTACAATGAGCAGTTCTTC. This translates into CASSRSGRSYNEQFF.

This chain joins TRBV30 and TRBJ1-2, with D possibly TRBD1 on 6 matching bases. Germline V gives CDR1 GTSNPN, CDR2 SVGIG (reference sequence). The V end lost 2 bases, the J end lost 8 bases, and 12 bases lay between the germline ends. The CDR3 runs 12 residues. CDR3 protein: CAWSLLGGGYTF. The DNA of the CDR3 is TGTGCCTGGAGTCTGTTGGGGGGCGGCTACACCTTC.

This clone has a single count. The chain uses TRBV5-1 and TRBJ2-1; perhaps TRBD2 as D (6 bases). Trimming took 5 bases from V and 0 from J, leaving 15 bases between them. The CDR3 consists of 16 residues. CDR1 and CDR2 (germline): SGHRS, YFSETQ. CDR3 nucleotide sequence: TGCGCCAGCAGACTCGGGGACTGGAGCTCCTACAATGAGCAGTTCTTC. It is translated as CASRLGDWSSYNEQFF.

The chain joins TRBV7-2 to TRBJ1-2; 10 bases agree with TRBD1. CDR3 length: 15 amino acids. The V gene end was trimmed by 0 bases and the J gene end by 8 bases; junction bases not matched to a gene: 6. Germline values: CDR1 SGHTA, CDR2 FQGNSA. The CDR3 sequence is CASSLAWTGGYGYTF. In nucleotides, the CDR3 is TGTGCCAGCAGCTTAGCGTGGACAGGGGGTTACGGCTACACCTTC.

The V gene is TRBV5-5, the J gene TRBJ1-2; D gene uncertain. The V end was cut by 1 base, the J end by 0 bases, with 7 bases between. CDR3 length: 14 residues. Germline V gives CDR1 SGHKS, CDR2 YYEKEE (reference sequence). The CDR3 DNA reads TGTGCCAGCAGCTTGAGTGCCGCTAACTATGGCTACACCTTC. As protein: CASSLSAANYGYTF.